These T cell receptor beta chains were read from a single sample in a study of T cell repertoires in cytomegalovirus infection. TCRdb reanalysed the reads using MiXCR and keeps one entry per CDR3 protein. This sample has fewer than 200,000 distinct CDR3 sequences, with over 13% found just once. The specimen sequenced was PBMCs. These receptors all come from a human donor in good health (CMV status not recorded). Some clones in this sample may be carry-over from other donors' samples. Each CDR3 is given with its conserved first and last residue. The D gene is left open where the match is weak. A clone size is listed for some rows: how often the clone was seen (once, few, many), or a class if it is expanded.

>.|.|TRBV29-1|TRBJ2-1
CSVPGGHEQFF
TGCAGCGTTCCTGGGGGGCATGAGCAGTTCTTC
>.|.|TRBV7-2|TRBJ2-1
CASSLVRVGGTYNEQFF
TGTGCCAGCAGCTTAGTCCGAGTGGGCGGGACGTACAATGAGCAGTTCTTC
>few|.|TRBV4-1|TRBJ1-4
CASSLEGANEKLFF
TGCGCCAGCAGCCTCGAAGGGGCTAATGAAAAACTGTTTTTT
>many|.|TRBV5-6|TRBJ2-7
CASSLAGKEGEQYF
TGTGCCAGCAGCTTGGCGGGGAAAGAGGGCGAGCAGTACTTC
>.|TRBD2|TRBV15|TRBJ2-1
CATSPSGDNEQFF
TGTGCCACCAGCCCTAGCGGGGATAATGAGCAGTTCTTC
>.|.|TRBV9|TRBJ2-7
CASSVAWSGYEQYF
TGTGCCAGCAGCGTAGCTTGGAGCGGCTACGAGCAGTACTTC
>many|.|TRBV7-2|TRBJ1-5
CASSLGWGIGQPQHF
TGTGCCAGCAGCTTAGGGTGGGGGATCGGTCAGCCCCAGCATTTT
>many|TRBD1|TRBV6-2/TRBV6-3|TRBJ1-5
CASSLRTGYSNQPQHF
TGTGCCAGCAGTCTACGGACAGGCTATAGCAATCAGCCCCAGCATTTT
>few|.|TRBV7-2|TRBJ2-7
CASVLSYEQYF
TGTGCCAGCGTACTTAGCTACGAGCAGTACTTC
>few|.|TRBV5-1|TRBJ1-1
CASSLASGIPEAFF
TGCGCCAGCAGCTTGGCATCCGGGATCCCTGAAGCTTTCTTT
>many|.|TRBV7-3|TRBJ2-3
CASSLLWGGHTDTQYF
TGTGCCAGCAGCTTATTATGGGGGGGGCACACAGATACGCAGTATTTT
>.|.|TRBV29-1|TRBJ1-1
CSAYRRDTEAFF
TGCAGCGCCTACCGACGGGACACTGAAGCTTTCTTT
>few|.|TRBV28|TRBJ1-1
CASSSPGTPVGAFF
TGTGCCAGCAGCTCCCCCGGGACACCCGTTGGGGCTTTCTTT
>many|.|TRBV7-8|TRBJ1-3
CASSLAGIGAGNTIYF
TGTGCCAGCAGCTTAGCAGGGATCGGTGCGGGAAACACCATATATTTT
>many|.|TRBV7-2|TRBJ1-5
CASNPGEFNQPQHF
TGTGCCAGCAACCCGGGGGAGTTCAATCAGCCCCAGCATTTT
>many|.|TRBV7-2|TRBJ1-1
CASSLARIHTEAFF
TGTGCCAGCAGCTTAGCCAGGATTCACACTGAAGCTTTCTTT
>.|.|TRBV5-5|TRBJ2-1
CASSLPTGSHNEQFF
TGTGCCAGCAGCCTACCTACCGGGAGCCACAATGAGCAGTTCTTC
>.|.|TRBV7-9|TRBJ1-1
CASSLAGSWNTEAFF
TGTGCCAGCAGCTTAGCCGGGAGTTGGAACACTGAAGCTTTCTTT
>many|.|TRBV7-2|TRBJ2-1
CASSLRQYNEQFF
TGTGCCAGCAGCTTGAGACAGTACAATGAGCAGTTCTTC
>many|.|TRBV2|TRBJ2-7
CASSDWGTSYEQYF
TGTGCCAGCAGTGACTGGGGGACCTCCTACGAGCAGTACTTC
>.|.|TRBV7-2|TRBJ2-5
CASSLRLPGETQYF
TGTGCCAGCAGCTTAAGGCTCCCGGGGGAGACCCAGTACTTC
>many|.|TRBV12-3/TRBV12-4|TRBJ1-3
CASSLAGEAGNTIYF
TGTGCCAGCAGTTTAGCAGGGGAAGCTGGAAACACCATATATTTT
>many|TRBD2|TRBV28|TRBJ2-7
CATADSGRGVPEQYF
TGTGCCACGGCGGACAGCGGGAGGGGGGTACCCGAGCAGTACTTC
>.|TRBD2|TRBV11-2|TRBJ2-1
CASSRRTSGVYNEQFF
TGTGCCAGCAGCCGGAGGACTAGCGGGGTCTACAATGAGCAGTTCTTC
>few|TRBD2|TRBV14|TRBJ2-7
CASSRTGREDYEQYF
TGTGCCAGCAGCCGTACCGGGCGGGAGGACTACGAGCAGTACTTC
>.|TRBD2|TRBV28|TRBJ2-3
CASATAGGRTDTQYF
TGTGCCAGCGCAACAGCGGGAGGACGCACAGATACGCAGTATTTT
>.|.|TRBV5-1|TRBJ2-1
CASSAGLLNEQFF
TGCGCCAGCAGCGCGGGCCTACTGAATGAGCAGTTCTTC
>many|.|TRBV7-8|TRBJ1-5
CASSLPGYQPQHF
TGTGCCAGCAGCTTACCGGGTTATCAGCCCCAGCATTTT
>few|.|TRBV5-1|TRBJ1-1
CASSLGPSEAGTEAFF
TGCGCCAGCAGCTTGGGGCCCTCTGAGGCGGGCACTGAAGCTTTCTTT
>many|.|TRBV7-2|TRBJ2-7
CASSFRRGEDEQYF
TGTGCCAGCAGCTTCCGCCGAGGGGAGGACGAGCAGTACTTC
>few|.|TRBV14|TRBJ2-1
CASSQGRVQEQFF
TGTGCCAGCAGCCAAGGGCGGGTACAGGAGCAGTTCTTC